This TCR beta chain was identified in a study of blood T cell repertoires in COVID-19. Study-level information: T cells, B-cell-depleted T cells, or PBMCs provided the cDNA or gDNA that served as material.

As originally analysed: Reference gene primer amplification yielded estimated nucleated cell counts. Libraries were prepared by immunoSEQ multiplex PCR; TCRdb keeps only in-frame clonotypes and omits some of them. V and J calls and clone size are copied from that table; D and trimming were computed from the DNA. Here the sample spans approximately 150,000 clones, roughly 80% being singletons. The germline gives CDR1 LNHNV, CDR2 YYDKDF (reference sequence). J lost 8 bases, V lost 1 base, and 8 bases had no gene match. The CDR3 is made up of 16 amino acids. The TCR sequence derives from a man in his 70s who had recovered from COVID-19. V and J are TRBV15 and TRBJ2-1; 10 bases fit TRBD2. The sample was peripheral blood. CDR3 DNA: TGTGCCACCAGCAGAGGGAACCCTAGCGGGAGCTATGAGCAGTTCTTC. Protein sequence: CATSRGNPSGSYEQFF.